The 24 T cell receptor beta chains in this list originate from one sample, sequenced in a study of control samples from healthy donors and cancer patients. Produced via immunoSEQ multiplex PCR; TCRdb's table is partial and in-frame only. Among about 89,000 clones, approximately 89% were seen once, and the ten largest hold around 21%. Sequencing was done on a sample of blood. The receptor source for this set is a man aged 25-45 years in good health.

The chain links TRBV3-1 (or the pseudogene TRBV3-2) to TRBJ2-2; D call uncertain. Germline V gene sequence: CDR1 LGHDT, CDR2 YNNKEL (reference sequence). CDR3 size: 15 residues. Trimming took off 0 bases at V and 4 bases at J, with 9 bases between the two ends. The CDR3 spells CASSQEALSTGELFF. In DNA, the CDR3 is TGTGCCAGCAGCCAAGAGGCTCTGAGCACCGGGGAGCTGTTTTTT.

The chain links TRBV2 to TRBJ2-1, with D tentatively TRBD2 (5 bases). Per germline, CDR1 SNHLY and CDR2 FYNNEI. Trimming pared 6 bases from V and 5 bases from J, leaving 17 bases between. This CDR3 region has 15 residues. CDR3 residues: CASSFYLDGNNEQFF. The DNA for the CDR3 is TGTGCCAGCAGCTTTTACCTAGACGGGAACAATGAGCAGTTCTTC.

The V and J genes are TRBV6-5 and TRBJ1-5; no definite D call. Trimming pared 6 bases from V and 5 bases from J, leaving 17 bases between. This CDR3 spans 15 amino acids. Germline V CDR1 and CDR2: MNHEY, SVGAGI. The CDR3 region has the DNA TGTGCCAGCAGACCGTTTCTGGGCGACGATCAGCCCCAGCATTTT. Residues: CASRPFLGDDQPQHF.

The V and J genes are TRBV5-1 and TRBJ2-3; unclear D gene. The CDR3 runs 14 residues. In germline, CDR1 is SGHRS, CDR2 YFSETQ. Trimming took off 4 bases at V and 1 base at J, with 10 bases between the two ends. CDR3 bases: TGCGCCAGCAGCGATTTCCAGGGCACAGATACGCAGTATTTT. This translates into CASSDFQGTDTQYF.

CDR3 amino acids: CSVEVRGQGALDYGYTF. In nucleotides, the CDR3 is TGCAGCGTTGAAGTGCGGGGACAGGGGGCGTTGGACTATGGCTACACCTTC. The gene calls are TRBV29-1 and TRBJ1-2; 12 bases agree with TRBD1. Losses at the gene ends were 1 base for V and 3 bases for J; bases not matched to a gene: 9. The germline gives CDR1 SQVTM, CDR2 ANQGSEA. The CDR3 has 17 residues.

The V and J genes are TRBV2 and TRBJ2-3; the match to TRBD2 covers 16 bases. The germline CDR1 and CDR2 sequences are SNHLY and FYNNEI. J gave up 7 bases and V 6 bases, and 10 bases lay outside the gene matches. This CDR3 has 17 residues. CDR3 loop: CASSPGTSGGAWNTQYF. CDR3 nucleotides: TGTGCCAGCAGCCCCGGGACTAGCGGGGGGGCCTGGAATACGCAGTATTTT.

Only one count was recorded for this clone. This sequence joins TRBV3-1 (or the pseudogene TRBV3-2) and TRBJ1-2; the D gene is possibly TRBD1 (5 bases). This CDR3 contains 15 residues. Between the trimmed V and J ends, which lost 5 bases and 5 bases, there was a span of 18 bases. The germline CDR1 and CDR2 sequences are LGHDT and YNNKEL (reference sequence). CDR3 protein: CASSSEGAPHYGYTF. As DNA, the CDR3 is TGTGCCAGCAGCTCAGAAGGGGCCCCCCATTATGGCTACACCTTC.

The J gene is TRBJ1-2, the V gene TRBV2; maybe TRBD1 (5 bases). CDR3 length: 13 residues. Trimming left V 7 bases short and J 4 bases short, with 13 bases between. CDR1 and CDR2 from the germline V gene are SNHLY and FYNNEI. The chain's CDR3 is CASTWGYGYGYTF. CDR3 DNA: TGTGCCAGCACGTGGGGGTACGGCTATGGCTACACCTTC.

The J gene is TRBJ2-2, the V gene TRBV9; tentative D call: TRBD1 (6 bases). V lost 1 base and J lost 3, with 16 bases in between. This CDR3 region has 17 residues. The germline V gene encodes CDR1 SGDLS and CDR2 YYNGEE. CDR3 in DNA: TGTGCCAGCAGCGTAACAACAGGGAATCGCGACACCGGGGAGCTGTTTTTT. Translation gives CASSVTTGNRDTGELFF.

The rearrangement joins TRBV6-2 or TRBV6-3 to TRBJ1-2, with 7 positions matching TRBD1. CDR1 MNHEY and CDR2 SVGEGT come from the germline V gene. J gave up 8 bases and V 6 bases, and 9 bases lay outside the gene matches. The CDR3 sequence is 13 residues long. The CDR3 reads CASSIQGYTGYTF. In nucleotides, the CDR3 is TGTGCCAGCAGCATACAGGGGTATACCGGCTACACCTTC.

The chain is built from TRBV2 and TRBJ2-2, with 8 positions matching TRBD1. The ends lost 7 bases at V and 5 bases at J; junction bases unmatched: 9. Germline CDR1 is SNHLY and CDR2 is FYNNEI. This CDR3 is built from 15 residues. Written as DNA, the CDR3 is TGTGCCAGCATAGACAGGGGATGGTCTACCGGGGAGCTGTTTTTT. Protein product: CASIDRGWSTGELFF.

This chain joins TRBV7-9 and TRBJ1-4; D is uncertain. This CDR3 has 14 residues. Germline-derived CDR1 and CDR2 are SEHNR and FQNEAQ (reference sequence). Trimming removed 1 base from V and 4 bases from J, with 7 bases in between. CDR3 protein: CASSLVSYNEKLFF. In DNA form, the CDR3 reads TGTGCCAGCAGCTTAGTTAGCTATAATGAAAAACTGTTTTTT.

This chain joins TRBV3-1 (or the pseudogene TRBV3-2) and TRBJ2-2; D is perhaps TRBD1 (7 bases). Per the germline V gene, CDR1 is LGHDT and CDR2 is YNNKEL (reference sequence). The CDR3 extends over 15 amino acids. Between the trimmed V and J ends, which lost 1 base and 4 bases, there was a span of 10 bases. CDR3 sequence (DNA): TGTGCCAGCAGCCAAGGGAGGGGGCTCACCGGGGAGCTGTTTTTT. It codes for CASSQGRGLTGELFF.

The chain combines TRBV5-1 with TRBJ2-3; TRBD1 matches at 7 bases. From germline, CDR1 is SGHRS and CDR2 YFSETQ. V shed 4 bases, J shed 5 bases, and the junction held 4 bases outside the gene matches. The CDR3 extends over 13 amino acids. In nucleotides, the CDR3 is TGCGCCAGCAGCATGCCAGGGGGAGATACGCAGTATTTT. Protein sequence: CASSMPGGDTQYF.

Of note for this clone: The junction and the germline gene differ at one end; a read error may be behind it. Other DNA sequences in the same sample also yield this CDR3. This chain joins TRBV24-1 and TRBJ2-2; TRBD1 might be the D (6 bases). This CDR3 is 14 amino acids long. Germline CDR1 reads KGHDR; CDR2 reads SFDVKD. CDR3 sequence (DNA): TGTGCCACGGCCTTCACAGGGATGACCGGGGAACTGTTTTTT. It encodes CATAFTGMTGELFF.

In this sample, this clone turned up a few times. The gene calls are TRBV24-1 and TRBJ1-1, with D unclear. Germline CDR1 reads KGHDR; CDR2 reads SFDVKD. The CDR3 totals 14 residues. V gave up 7 bases and J gave up 0 bases, with 11 bases separating them. CDR3 in amino acids: CATRSNGLNTEAFF. The CDR3 nucleotides are TGTGCCACCAGGTCAAACGGATTGAACACTGAAGCTTTCTTT.

The V call is TRBV30, the J call TRBJ1-3; 7 bases are a match to TRBD1. CDR1 is GTSNPN and CDR2 is SVGIG in the germline V gene (reference sequence). This CDR3 comprises 15 residues. V lost 3 bases, J lost 3 bases, and 8 bases stayed unmatched. CDR3 bases: TGTGCCTGGAGCACCACAGGGGCTGGTGGAAACACCATATATTTT. It codes for CAWSTTGAGGNTIYF.

The chain couples TRBV15 to TRBJ2-3, with 8 bases matching TRBD2. Trimming took 5 bases from V and 1 from J; bases not matched to a gene: 11. The CDR3 contains 17 residues. The V gene's germline CDR1 is LNHNV and CDR2 YYDKDF (reference sequence). CDR3 loop: CATSGGEVGGGTDTQYF. The CDR3 coding sequence is TGTGCCACCAGCGGAGGGGAGGTCGGGGGGGGCACAGATACGCAGTATTTT.

CDR3 in DNA: TGCGCCAGCAGCCAAGATGGGACAGGGGAAGGAAACACCATATATTTT. This sequence encodes CASSQDGTGEGNTIYF. V gene TRBV4-1 combines with J gene TRBJ1-3; 10 bases align to TRBD1. The trim removed 0 bases at V and 4 bases at J, leaving 3 bases unmatched. There are 16 residues in the CDR3. Germline CDR1 MGHRA, CDR2 YSYEKL.

The chain employs TRBV9 and TRBJ2-3, with D unclear. The CDR3 covers 12 residues. Trimming shortened V by 3 bases and J by 4 bases, and 6 bases separated the two germline ends. Germline values: CDR1 SGDLS, CDR2 YYNGEE. The CDR3 protein is CASSALSDTQYF. CDR3 DNA sequence: TGTGCCAGCAGCGCCCTTTCAGATACGCAGTATTTT.

This chain uses TRBV5-1 with TRBJ1-4; no firm D call. Germline-derived CDR1 and CDR2 are SGHRS and YFSETQ. The CDR3 consists of 14 residues. Trimming removed 4 bases at V and 10 bases at J, with 17 bases between. As DNA, the CDR3 is TGCGCCAGCAGCCCCATGGACGGAGAGGGAAAACTGTTTTTT. Translating it yields CASSPMDGEGKLFF.

The rearrangement joins TRBV15 to TRBJ2-7; 9 nucleotides align to TRBD2. V lost 2 bases to trimming and J lost 0 bases; unmatched junction nucleotides: 5. Germline CDR1 is LNHNV and CDR2 is YYDKDF (reference sequence). The CDR3 spans 16 residues. The CDR3 DNA reads as TGTGCCACCAGCAGAAATAGCGGGGGAAGCTCCTACGAGCAGTACGTC. It yields the protein CATSRNSGGSSYEQYV.

V and J are TRBV10-2 and TRBJ2-3, with TRBD2 matching 13 bases. The V segment lost 6 bases and the J segment 2 bases; nucleotides outside the gene matches: 5. Looked up from germline, CDR1 is WSHSY and CDR2 is SAAADI. This CDR3 region has 16 residues. The chain's CDR3 is CASRVGLAGYTDTQYF. In DNA, the CDR3 is TGCGCCAGCAGGGTGGGACTAGCGGGGTACACAGATACGCAGTATTTT.

This rearrangement joins TRBV25-1 to TRBJ2-7; TRBD2 might be the D (5 bases). With 6 bases removed from V and 2 bases from J, the gap between germline ends came to 26 bases. The CDR3 spans 18 residues. Germline V CDR1 and CDR2: MGHDK, SYGVNS. The DNA of the CDR3 is TGTGCCAGCAGCCGTGGTCGGGAACAACATATACAACCCTACGAGCAGTACGTC. It codes for CASSRGREQHIQPYEQYV.